This TCR beta chain was observed in a study of cytomegalovirus exposure and HLA in healthy donors (TCRdb year 2017). Concerning the study at large: An earlier analysis of approximately 640 of the donors reported 250 to 300 Gb of sequence data and about 100 million unique TCR beta sequences from about 179 million T cells. An early release that covered fewer than 750 HLA-typed donors contained around 300 gigabases of sequencing data and approximately 85 million unique TCR sequences. Of the 300 to 500 genotyped donors, 70% to 90% were placed in the genetic ancestry cluster associated with self-reported Caucasian donors. The aim of the study was to test whether cataloging public T cell receptors could identify signatures of past pathogen exposure. The T cell repertoires of several hundred subjects were profiled by immunosequencing and related to cytomegalovirus serostatus. In addition to the first cohort of 650 to 750 subjects, a separate validation cohort of around 110 different subjects was used. To predict cytomegalovirus infection status, the study combined high-throughput TCR immunosequencing, statistical association of individual TCRs with disease status, and machine learning. In a later analysis, previously published TCR beta repertoires from 670 or so donors were re-analyzed and high-resolution HLA genotyping was added so that TCR occurrence patterns could be studied. Rather than drawing on any new phenotypic data, the later analysis identified candidate immune exposures from TCR beta sequences and the way those sequences occurred across donors. To decide whether each TCR beta V gene segment behaved as functional or pseudogenic, an earlier analysis of over 500 of the donors relied on high-throughput TCR beta sequencing. Alongside the repertoire data, information on donor age, sex, ethnicity and CMV serostatus was compiled. A later genetic analysis took genome-wide SNP genotypes for about 55% of the 666 donors and used that subset as a discovery cohort. All discovery cohort repertoires had been generated using a single sequencing platform. HLA typing included class I and class II loci at four-digit resolution. The number of typed donors differed by locus: roughly 629-640 for A, B, C, DRB1 and DQB1; 500 to 550 for DQA1; around 580 for DPA1; and roughly 470 for DPB1. Because of strong linkage in the cohort, roughly five DR-DQ haplotypes were treated as single units for association and clustering. Across some 400 genotyped donors of the cohort, an average of about 240,000 unique TCR beta nucleotide sequences per donor were sequenced, and around 20% of those sequences were non-productive. What the study reported, not specific to this receptor: The authors suggested that the approach could potentially be generalized to other disease states and immunological phenotypes. Because counts were too low, more than 15 rarely observed V segments, including chromosome 9 orphons, were left out of the earlier analysis of approximately 580 of the donors. Only TCR beta chains were sequenced in this cohort, and the absence of alpha or paired-chain data limited detectable features. Several of the top co-occurrence clusters appeared to be linked to parvovirus B19, influenza, CMV and Epstein-Barr virus, according to a later analysis. In a later analysis, the rate of TCR association differed among HLA loci, with DRB1 alleles having the most associated TCRs and HLA-C alleles having the fewest. Assigning TCR associations to individual alleles was difficult when HLA alleles, especially DR and DQ, strongly co-occurred. Across donors, most TCR sequences were observed very rarely, whereas some public TCRs were present in many individuals. The classifier was reported to diagnose cytomegalovirus status with high specificity and sensitivity in both the original and validation cohorts. The sequencing pipeline was judged likely to have produced a cluster of highly shared sequence variants as a technical artifact. Linkage disequilibrium might explain the correlated functional status among segregating V segments, but an unknown experimental factor could not be ruled out. In a later analysis, HLA-associated TCR beta chains were found to be more clonally expanded and to have lower generation probabilities than equally common non-associated chains. In an earlier analysis of several hundred of the donors, most TCR beta V segments were observed in productive rearrangements about 87% or about 30% of the time, broadly matching IMGT annotations. A total of 150 to 200 TCR beta chains were listed by the study as associated with cytomegalovirus. Because HLA typing was unavailable for some donors at each locus, only the typed subset was used in association tests. A further reported finding was that TCR beta sequences accurately predicted the HLA-A and HLA-B alleles for most subjects in the first cohort. CMV serostatus was the only immune exposure information available for the cohort. A later genetic analysis reported fewer N-insertions in productive TCRs among donors in an Asian-associated ancestry cluster than the approximately 670-donor mean. V-gene and J-gene trimming of TCR beta chains was associated with a missense DCLRE1C variant in a later genetic analysis, and the association was replicated in an independent cohort. At a false discovery rate of 0.05, a later analysis linked some 17,000 TCR beta sequences to specific HLA alleles. In a later analysis, most CMV-associated TCR beta chains were found to appear HLA-restricted, with HLA associations seemingly driven largely by CMV exposure. Roughly uniform sequencing depth across donors was assumed in presence/absence analyses, although this assumption may not hold. In vitro tests confirmed that a few of the cytomegalovirus-associated TCR beta chains recognize cytomegalovirus antigens.

About this clone: There is no known antigen for this receptor. Per-base qualities were not stored, and no clone one base away is much larger.

The cohort was made up of roughly 670 healthy bone marrow donors. At the time of sampling, all cohort members were nominally healthy, though unrecorded immune exposures were likely present. The donor was CMV seropositive and was included in the group of some 290 seropositive cohort members. A peripheral blood sample was provided by each donor, and peripheral blood mononuclear cells were used for TCR beta sequencing. The Qiagen DNeasy Blood Extraction Kit was used to extract genomic DNA from the blood cell samples. To prepare the library, the immunoSEQ multiplex PCR assay was applied. For the multiplex PCR, a mixture combining 60 forward primers for TCR Vbeta segments and 13 reverse primers for TCR Jbeta segments was used. A multiplex PCR assay on genomic DNA amplified the CDR3 region of rearranged TCR beta genes. The amplified TCR beta libraries were sequenced on the Illumina HiSeq System as 87-base-pair reads. As for the original processing: Across the 670 or so repertoires, a later analysis counted approximately 75 million unique TCR beta chains, some 11 million of which were shared by at least two donors. To remove PCR and sequencing errors, raw reads were error-corrected and collapsed into unique sequences using a nearest-neighbor algorithm that merged closely related sequences. To assign V, D and J gene segments, CDR3 sequences were aligned to IMGT reference sequences. For a sequence to be retained, a match of at least six nucleotides was required to both a V gene segment and a J gene segment. A rearrangement counted as productive if the CDR3 had no stop codons and remained in frame with V and J, and every other rearrangement counted as non-productive. Following IMGT convention, CDR3 was defined as the stretch from the second conserved V-encoded cysteine up to the conserved J-encoded phenylalanine. The earlier analysis of about 640 of the donors excluded any sequence lacking an unambiguous match to a single V gene segment. An earlier analysis of roughly 590 of the donors called V segments functional above 56.7% productive rearrangements and segregating when the between-donor standard deviation exceeded 5%. A statistical classification framework was built for diagnosing cytomegalovirus status from the catalog of TCR beta chain sequences. A later analysis assigned V and J genes by comparing TCR nucleotide sequences with IMGT/GENE-DB human TR gene sequences. The TCRdist pipeline was used in a later analysis to assign CDR3 sequences and most-parsimonious VDJ recombination scenarios. In a later analysis, each TCR beta chain was defined by its CDR3 amino acid sequence together with its V-gene family, and reads lacking a unique V-gene family were excluded. To address suspected cross-contamination and a sequencing artifact, a later analysis removed approximately 590 highly shared, low-generation-probability nucleotide sequences. In a later analysis, a clonal expansion index was calculated for each public chain from normalized within-repertoire ranks of inferred template counts. A later analysis computed generation probabilities with a VDJ recombination model fitted to out-of-frame rearrangements, and checked the results against IGoR. Hypergeometric tests were used in a later analysis to score TCR-TCR, TCR-HLA and TCR-CMV co-occurrence, with a repertoire-size bias correction applied to the TCR pairs. False discovery rates were estimated in a later analysis by permuting HLA or CMV assignments 20 times. A later analysis grouped co-occurring TCRs with DBSCAN, adding TCRdist sequence similarity when clustering within HLA-allele-positive subsets. Repertoires with fewer than 30,000 or more than 120,000 public chains were left out of co-occurrence clustering, as were four to six repertoires with anomalous nucleotide sharing. The clones in this table, taken by TCRdb from immuneACCESS, are in-frame only. Not every clone is retained; where verified, under half of the shortfall comes from an unresolved V gene, and the cause of the rest is unknown. The V and J calls and the clone size are those of that table, but D and trimming were determined from the DNA. Present in this sample are about 100,000 clones, roughly 80% of which were seen just once. Of the sample, around 7% is held by the ten largest clones.

The sample taken for sequencing was PBMCs. The receptor was derived from a middle-aged man in good health and CMV-seropositive.

The nucleotide sequence reads TGCAGCGGGCAAGCCGGGCCAGCGGTTGGGACCCAGTACTTC. Translated, this is CSGQAGPAVGTQYF. Recombination connected TRBV29-1 to TRBJ2-5; the D gene is possibly TRBD2, with 5 bases matching. Between the V and J ends, shortened by 7 bases and 7 bases respectively, the junction contains 22 bases. The CDR3 holds 14 amino acids from the cysteine to the phenylalanine. Only CDR3 DNA remains: 42 bases, in frame from the first base. CDR1 SQVTM and CDR2 ANQGSEA are derived from the germline V gene.